These 8 T cell receptor beta chains share one sample of origin, sequenced in a study of OX40 agonist ivuxolimab in advanced cancers. Clones were sequenced by immunoSEQ multiplex PCR, and TCRdb holds only the in-frame ones, with some missing. The sample carries approximately 100,000 clones, about 90% recorded once. The material sequenced was CD4+ or CD8+ T cells sorted from blood, taken in a trial of the OX40 agonist ivuxolimab. The receptor source for this set is an adult with an advanced solid tumor such as melanoma, head and neck, liver or kidney cancer.

The chain combines TRBV7-2 with TRBJ1-1; unclear D gene. This CDR3 region has 15 residues. Germline CDR1 reads SGHTA; CDR2 reads FQGNSA. V shed 1 base and J shed 1 base, with 10 bases lying between them. CDR3: CASSLEGVKNTEAFF. The CDR3 DNA follows: TGTGCCAGCAGCTTAGAAGGTGTAAAGAACACTGAAGCTTTCTTT.

CDR3 residues: CASGTGGSGYTF. Written as DNA, the CDR3 is TGTGCCAGTGGGACAGGGGGCTCTGGCTACACCTTC. V usage is TRBV28 and J usage is TRBJ1-2; TRBD1 aligns across 12 bases. Unmatched junction bases numbered 3, after V lost 9 bases and J lost 7 bases. The CDR3 has 12 amino acids. Germline V gene sequence: CDR1 MDHEN, CDR2 SYDVKM.

The CDR3 reads CASSLAVDPAYGYTF. The CDR3 nucleotides read TGTGCCAGCAGCTTAGCGGTGGACCCGGCTTATGGCTACACCTTC. The V call is TRBV11-1, the J call TRBJ1-2, with unresolved D. Germline values: CDR1 SGHAT, CDR2 FQDESV (reference sequence). The CDR3 sequence is 15 residues long. V gave up 0 bases and J gave up 5 bases, with 13 bases separating them.

The chain couples TRBV2 to TRBJ1-1, with D possibly matching TRBD1 (6 bases). The ends were cut back, 4 bases at V and 4 bases at J, with 10 bases in the middle. This CDR3 region has 13 residues. The germline V gene encodes CDR1 SNHLY and CDR2 FYNNEI. CDR3 DNA: TGTGCCAGCAGTGTGGGGGCCATCACTGAAGCTTTCTTT. Translated, it gives CASSVGAITEAFF.

The J gene is TRBJ1-5, the V gene TRBV18, with 10 bases fitting TRBD1. Per germline, CDR1 KGHSH and CDR2 LQKENI. There are 15 residues in the CDR3. V dropped 3 bases and J dropped 5; count of bases not matched to a gene: 4. Here the CDR3 DNA reads TGTGCCAGCTCACCGACGGACAGGGGGTATCAGCCCCAGCATTTT. This codes for CASSPTDRGYQPQHF.

J is TRBJ2-1 and V is TRBV30; 9 bases map to TRBD2. Germline V lookup: CDR1 GTSNPN, CDR2 SVGIG (reference sequence). V was pared by 1 base and J by 0 bases, with 1 base of the junction left unmatched. CDR3 length equals 15 residues. The DNA for the CDR3 is TGTGCCTGGAGTGGTAGCGGGGGCTCCTACAATGAGCAGTTCTTC. Translated, it gives CAWSGSGGSYNEQFF.

Notes on this clone: The sample contains more than one DNA sequence encoding this CDR3. V and J are TRBV19 and TRBJ2-7; 8 bases are a match to TRBD1. The ends lost 3 bases at V and 3 bases at J; junction bases unmatched: 1. CDR3 length: 13 amino acids. Germline CDR1 LNHDA, CDR2 SQIVND (reference sequence). The CDR3: CASSIGQGYEQYF. The DNA of the CDR3 is TGTGCCAGTAGTATCGGACAGGGCTACGAGCAGTACTTC.

The chain carries TRBV6-4 and TRBJ2-3, with D tentatively TRBD2 (5 bases). Germline lookup yields CDR1 MRHNA and CDR2 SNTAGT. Trimming took off 4 bases at V and 2 bases at J, with 7 bases between the two ends. This CDR3 comprises 13 residues. CDR3 amino acids: CASSVTTTDTQYF. The CDR3 coding sequence is TGTGCCAGCAGTGTGACTACCACAGATACGCAGTATTTT.